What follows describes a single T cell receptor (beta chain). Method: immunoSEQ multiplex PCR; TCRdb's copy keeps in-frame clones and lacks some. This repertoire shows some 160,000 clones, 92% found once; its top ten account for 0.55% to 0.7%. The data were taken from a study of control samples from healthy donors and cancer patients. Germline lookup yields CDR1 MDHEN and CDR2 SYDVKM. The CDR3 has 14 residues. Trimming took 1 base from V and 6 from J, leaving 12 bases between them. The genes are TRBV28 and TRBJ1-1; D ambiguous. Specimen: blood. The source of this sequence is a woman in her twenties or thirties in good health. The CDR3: CASSLSAYGSEAFF. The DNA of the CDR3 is TGTGCCAGCAGTTTATCAGCTTACGGATCTGAAGCTTTCTTT.